The present entry profiles one T cell receptor beta chain with its context. Its cognate antigen is unknown. This sample is part of a study of CD8 T cells in ankylosing spondylitis. Study findings and constraints: Reports say disease-linked clones showed up significantly more in matched ankylosing spondylitis synovial fluid. Apparently characteristic of ankylosing spondylitis blood was a TCR beta motif (eight highly homologous variants).

Quantitative molecular-barcoded 5'-RACE generated the TCR beta libraries. TCRdb passed the 5' RACE reads through MiXCR, listing each CDR3 protein once. The data contain 200,000 to 250,000 distinct CDR3 sequences, 8% to 11% of them seen just once; the ten biggest clones take up over 20%. V was pared by 5 bases and J by 4 bases, with 20 bases between. This CDR3 spans 16 amino acids. The sequence came from a male donor with ankylosing spondylitis or in good health (not recorded which). Sequenced input: blood, either unsorted or a sorted T cell fraction (not recorded which). The chain has TRBV12-3 or TRBV12-4 and TRBJ1-1; D gene ambiguous. The CDR3 coding sequence is TGTGCCAGCAGTCCCGAACTGAACTCGATGGGCACTGAAGCTTTCTTT. Protein product: CASSPELNSMGTEAFF.